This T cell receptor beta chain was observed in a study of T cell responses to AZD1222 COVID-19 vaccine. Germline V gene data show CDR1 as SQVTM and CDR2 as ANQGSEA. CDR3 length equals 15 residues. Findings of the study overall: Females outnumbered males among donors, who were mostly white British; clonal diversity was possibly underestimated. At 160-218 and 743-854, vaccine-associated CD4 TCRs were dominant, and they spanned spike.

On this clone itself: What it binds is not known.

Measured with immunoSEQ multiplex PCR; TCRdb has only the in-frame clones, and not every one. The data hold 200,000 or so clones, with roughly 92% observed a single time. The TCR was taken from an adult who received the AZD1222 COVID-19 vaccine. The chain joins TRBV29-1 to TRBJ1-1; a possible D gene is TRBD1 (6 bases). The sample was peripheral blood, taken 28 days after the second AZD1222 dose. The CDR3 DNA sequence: TGCAGTTATATCTGGGGGGGCCTCGGGAGCACTGAAGCTTTCTTT. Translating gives CSYIWGGLGSTEAFF.